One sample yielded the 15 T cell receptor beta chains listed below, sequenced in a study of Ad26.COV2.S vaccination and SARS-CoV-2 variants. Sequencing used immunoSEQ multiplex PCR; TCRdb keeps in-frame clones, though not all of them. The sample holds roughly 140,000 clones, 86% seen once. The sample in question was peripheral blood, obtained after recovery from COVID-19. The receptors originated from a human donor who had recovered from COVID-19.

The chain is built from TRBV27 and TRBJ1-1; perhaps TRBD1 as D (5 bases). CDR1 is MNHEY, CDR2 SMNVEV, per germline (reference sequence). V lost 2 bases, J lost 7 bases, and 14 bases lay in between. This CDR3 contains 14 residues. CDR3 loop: CASSLVSAGGEAFF. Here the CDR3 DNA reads TGTGCCAGCAGTTTAGTTTCTGCGGGGGGTGAAGCTTTCTTT.

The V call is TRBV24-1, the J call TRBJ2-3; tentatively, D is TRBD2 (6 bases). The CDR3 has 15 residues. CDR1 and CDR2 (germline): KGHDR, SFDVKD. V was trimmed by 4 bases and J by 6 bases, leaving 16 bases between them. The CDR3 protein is CATSDSIKAGDTQYF. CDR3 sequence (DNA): TGTGCCACCAGTGACAGTATCAAGGCGGGGGATACGCAGTATTTT.

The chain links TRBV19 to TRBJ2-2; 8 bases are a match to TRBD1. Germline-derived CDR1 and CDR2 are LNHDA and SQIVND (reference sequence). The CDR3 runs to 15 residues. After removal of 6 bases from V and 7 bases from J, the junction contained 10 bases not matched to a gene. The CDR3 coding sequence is TGTGCCAGTAGCCTCGCAGGGGGCTGGGTCGGGGAGCTGTTTTTT. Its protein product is CASSLAGGWVGELFF.

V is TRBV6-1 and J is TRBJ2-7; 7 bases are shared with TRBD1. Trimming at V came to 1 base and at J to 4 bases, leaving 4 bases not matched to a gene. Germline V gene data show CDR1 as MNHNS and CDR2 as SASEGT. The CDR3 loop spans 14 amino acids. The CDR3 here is CASSEGDSLYEQYF. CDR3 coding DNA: TGTGCCAGCAGTGAAGGGGACAGCCTTTACGAGCAGTACTTC.

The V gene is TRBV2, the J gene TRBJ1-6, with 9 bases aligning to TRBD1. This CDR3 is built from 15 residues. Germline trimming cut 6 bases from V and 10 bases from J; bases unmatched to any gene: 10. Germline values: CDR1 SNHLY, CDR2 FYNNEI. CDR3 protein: CASRRLGQGGSPLHF. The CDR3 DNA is TGTGCCAGCAGGAGGCTGGGACAGGGAGGATCACCCCTCCACTTT.

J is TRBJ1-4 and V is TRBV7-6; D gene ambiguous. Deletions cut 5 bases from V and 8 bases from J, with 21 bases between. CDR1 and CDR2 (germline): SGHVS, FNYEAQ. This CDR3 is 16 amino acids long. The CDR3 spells CASSPLAGPPEEKLFF. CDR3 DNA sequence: TGTGCCAGCAGCCCCCTGGCTGGTCCCCCCGAGGAAAAACTGTTTTTT. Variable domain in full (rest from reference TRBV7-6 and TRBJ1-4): GAGVSQSPRYKVTKRGQDVALRCDPISGHVSLYWYRQALGQGPEFLTYFNYEAQQDKSGLPNDRFSAERPEGSISTLTIQRTEQRDSAMYRCASSPLAGPPEEKLFFGSGTQLSVL.

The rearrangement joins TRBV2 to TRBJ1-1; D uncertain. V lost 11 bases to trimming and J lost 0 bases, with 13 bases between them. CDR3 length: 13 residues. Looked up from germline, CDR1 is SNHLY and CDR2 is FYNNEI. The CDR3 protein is CAGTVHMNTEAFF. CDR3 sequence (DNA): TGTGCCGGCACGGTCCACATGAACACTGAAGCTTTCTTT.

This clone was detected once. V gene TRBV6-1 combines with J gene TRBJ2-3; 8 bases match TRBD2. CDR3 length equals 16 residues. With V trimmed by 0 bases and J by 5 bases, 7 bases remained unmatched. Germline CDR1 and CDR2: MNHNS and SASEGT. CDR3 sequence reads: CASSEAVDGRGDTQYF. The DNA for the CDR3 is TGTGCCAGCAGTGAAGCTGTTGACGGGAGGGGAGATACGCAGTATTTT.

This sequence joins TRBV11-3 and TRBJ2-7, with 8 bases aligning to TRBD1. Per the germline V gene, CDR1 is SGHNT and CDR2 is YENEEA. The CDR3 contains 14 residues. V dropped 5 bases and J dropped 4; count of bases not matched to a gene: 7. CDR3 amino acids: CASSPTGDGYEQYF. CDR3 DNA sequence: TGTGCCAGCAGCCCGACAGGGGACGGGTACGAGCAGTACTTC.

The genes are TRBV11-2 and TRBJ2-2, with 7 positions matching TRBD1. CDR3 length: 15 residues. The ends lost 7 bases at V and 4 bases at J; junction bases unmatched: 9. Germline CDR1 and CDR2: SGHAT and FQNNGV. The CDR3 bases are TGTGCCAGCACCATGACAGGGAGAAGCACCGGGGAGCTGTTTTTT. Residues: CASTMTGRSTGELFF.

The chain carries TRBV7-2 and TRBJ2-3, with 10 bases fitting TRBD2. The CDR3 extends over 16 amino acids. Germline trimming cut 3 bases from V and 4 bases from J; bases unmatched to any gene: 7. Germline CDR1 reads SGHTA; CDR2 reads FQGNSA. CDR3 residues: CASSFLSGGRADTQYF. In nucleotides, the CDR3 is TGTGCCAGCAGCTTCCTTAGCGGGGGGCGGGCAGATACGCAGTATTTT.

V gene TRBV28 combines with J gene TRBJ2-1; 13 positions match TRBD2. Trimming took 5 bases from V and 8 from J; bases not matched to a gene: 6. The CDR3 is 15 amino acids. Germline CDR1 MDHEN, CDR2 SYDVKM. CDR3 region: CASSPGLAGVDEQFF. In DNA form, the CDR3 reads TGTGCCAGCAGTCCAGGACTAGCGGGGGTGGATGAGCAGTTCTTC. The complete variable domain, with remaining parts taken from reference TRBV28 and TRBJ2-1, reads DVKVTQSSRYLVKRTGEKVFLECVQDMDHENMFWYRQDPGLGLRLIYFSYDVKMKEKGDIPEGYSVSREKKERFSLILESASTNQTSMYLCASSPGLAGVDEQFFGPGTRLTVL.

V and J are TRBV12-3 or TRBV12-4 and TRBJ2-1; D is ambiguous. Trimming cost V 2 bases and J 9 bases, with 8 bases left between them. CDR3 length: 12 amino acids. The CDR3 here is CASSLQGVEQFF. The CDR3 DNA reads TGTGCCAGCAGTTTACAAGGAGTTGAGCAGTTCTTC.

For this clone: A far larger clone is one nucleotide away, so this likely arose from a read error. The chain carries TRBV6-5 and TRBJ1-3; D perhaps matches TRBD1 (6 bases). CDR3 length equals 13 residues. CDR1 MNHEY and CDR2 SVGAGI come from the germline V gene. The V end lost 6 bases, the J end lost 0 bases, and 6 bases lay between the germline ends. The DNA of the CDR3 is TGTGCCAGCAGACAGGGCTCTGGAAACACCATATATTTT. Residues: CASRQGSGNTIYF.

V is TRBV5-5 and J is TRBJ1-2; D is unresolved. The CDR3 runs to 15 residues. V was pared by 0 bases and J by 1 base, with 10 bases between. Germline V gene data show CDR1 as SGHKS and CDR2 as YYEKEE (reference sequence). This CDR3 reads CASSLVGGGNYGYTF. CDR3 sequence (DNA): TGTGCCAGCAGCTTGGTGGGAGGTGGTAACTATGGCTACACCTTC.